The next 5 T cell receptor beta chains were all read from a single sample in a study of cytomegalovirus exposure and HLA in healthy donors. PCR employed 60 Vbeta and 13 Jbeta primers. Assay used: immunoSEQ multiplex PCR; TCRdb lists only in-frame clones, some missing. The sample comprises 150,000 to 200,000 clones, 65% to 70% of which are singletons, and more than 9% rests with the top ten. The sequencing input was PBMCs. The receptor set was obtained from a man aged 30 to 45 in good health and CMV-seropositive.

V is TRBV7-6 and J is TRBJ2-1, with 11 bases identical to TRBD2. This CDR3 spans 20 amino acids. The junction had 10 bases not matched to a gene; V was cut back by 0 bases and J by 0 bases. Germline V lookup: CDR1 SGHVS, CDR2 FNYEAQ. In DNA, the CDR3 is TGTGCCAGCAGCTTAGCTCGACTAGCGGGACTGACGAGCTCCTACAATGAGCAGTTCTTC. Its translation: CASSLARLAGLTSSYNEQFF.

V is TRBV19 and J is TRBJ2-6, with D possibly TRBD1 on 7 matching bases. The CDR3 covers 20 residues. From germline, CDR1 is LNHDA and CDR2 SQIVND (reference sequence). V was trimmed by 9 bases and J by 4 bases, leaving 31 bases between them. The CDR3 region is CASETLNRGGPFGGANVLTF. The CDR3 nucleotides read TGTGCCAGCGAGACCCTTAACAGGGGAGGTCCCTTTGGAGGGGCCAACGTCCTGACTTTC.

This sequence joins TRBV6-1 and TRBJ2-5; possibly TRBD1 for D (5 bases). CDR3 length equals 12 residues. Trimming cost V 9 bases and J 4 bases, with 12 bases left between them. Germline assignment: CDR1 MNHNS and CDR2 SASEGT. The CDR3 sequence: CASTGSLETQYF. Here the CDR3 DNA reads TGTGCCAGTACAGGCTCCTTAGAGACCCAGTACTTC.

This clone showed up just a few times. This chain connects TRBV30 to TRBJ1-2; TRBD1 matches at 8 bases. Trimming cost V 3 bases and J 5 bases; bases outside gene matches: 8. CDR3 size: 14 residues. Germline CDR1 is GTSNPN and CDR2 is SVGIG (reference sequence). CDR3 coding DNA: TGTGCCTGGAGGAGACAGGGGCTCTCTTATGGCTACACCTTC. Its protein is CAWRRQGLSYGYTF.

The CDR3 DNA reads TGCGCCAGCAGCGCCTTGACAGGGACCTACAATGAGCAGTTCTTC. It is translated as CASSALTGTYNEQFF. The chain has TRBV5-1 and TRBJ2-1; 7 nucleotides align to TRBD1. The trim removed 4 bases at V and 2 bases at J, leaving 6 bases unmatched. This CDR3 is built from 15 residues. The germline CDR1 and CDR2 sequences are SGHRS and YFSETQ.